This paragraph reports one T cell receptor (beta chain). Its antigen is as yet unknown. This entry belongs to a study of cytomegalovirus exposure and HLA in healthy donors. Whole-study findings and limits: Some public TCRs appeared in many individuals, while most sequences were rare. Trimming of TCR beta V- and J-genes showed a link, identified in a later analysis, to a missense DCLRE1C variant. Roughly even sequencing depth across donors was the assumption behind the presence/absence analyses.

Primers included in the PCR were 60 Vbeta and 13 Jbeta primers. Using immunoSEQ multiplex PCR, the repertoire was profiled, and TCRdb retains in-frame clones only, with some absent. The sample has over 150,000 clones, roughly three quarters seen once. The material sequenced was PBMCs. This sequence originates from a male donor in good health and CMV-seropositive.

The CDR3 DNA follows: TGTGCCTGGAGTGTCGGGTACGAGCAGTACTTC. Translated, it gives CAWSVGYEQYF. This chain links TRBV30 with TRBJ2-7, with no clear D. V lost 0 bases to trimming and J lost 4 bases, with 4 bases between them. CDR3 length: 11 residues. Germline values: CDR1 GTSNPN, CDR2 SVGIG (reference sequence). Together with reference TRBV30 and TRBJ2-7, the CDR3 gives the full variable domain: SQTIHQWPATLVQPVGSPLSLECTVEGTSNPNLYWYRQAAGRGLQLLFYSVGIGQISSEVPQNLSASRPQDRQFILSSKKLLLSDSGFYLCAWSVGYEQYFGPGTRLTVT.